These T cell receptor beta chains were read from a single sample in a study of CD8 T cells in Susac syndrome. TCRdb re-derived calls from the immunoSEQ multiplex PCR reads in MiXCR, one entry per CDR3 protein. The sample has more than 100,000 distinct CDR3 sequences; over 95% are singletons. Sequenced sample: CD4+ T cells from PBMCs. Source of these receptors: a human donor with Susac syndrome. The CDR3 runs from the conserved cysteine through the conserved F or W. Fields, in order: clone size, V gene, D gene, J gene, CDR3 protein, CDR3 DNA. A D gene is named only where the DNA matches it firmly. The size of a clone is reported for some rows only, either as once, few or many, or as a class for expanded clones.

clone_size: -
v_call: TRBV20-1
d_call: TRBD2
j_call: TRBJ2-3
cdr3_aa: CSAGTSGYTDTQYF
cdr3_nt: TGCAGTGCTGGGACTAGCGGGTACACAGATACGCAGTATTTT

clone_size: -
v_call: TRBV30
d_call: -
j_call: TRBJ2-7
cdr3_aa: CAWVGGHEQYF
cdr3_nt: TGTGCCTGGGTGGGGGGCCACGAGCAGTACTTC

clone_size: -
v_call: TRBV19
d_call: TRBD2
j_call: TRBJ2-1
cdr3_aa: CASRPSSGRNEQFF
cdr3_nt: TGTGCCAGTAGACCTTCTAGCGGGAGGAATGAGCAGTTCTTC

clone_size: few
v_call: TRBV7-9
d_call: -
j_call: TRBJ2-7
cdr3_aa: CASSRGDRPNYEQYF
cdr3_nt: TGTGCCAGCAGCCGGGGGGACAGGCCGAACTACGAGCAGTACTTC

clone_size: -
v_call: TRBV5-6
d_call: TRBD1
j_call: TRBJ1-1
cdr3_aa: CASSFLPGGTEAFF
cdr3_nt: TGTGCCAGCAGCTTTCTCCCAGGGGGCACTGAAGCTTTCTTT

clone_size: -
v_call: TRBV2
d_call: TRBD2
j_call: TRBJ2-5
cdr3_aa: CASKAGGRETQYF
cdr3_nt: TGTGCCAGCAAGGCGGGAGGAAGAGAGACCCAGTACTTC

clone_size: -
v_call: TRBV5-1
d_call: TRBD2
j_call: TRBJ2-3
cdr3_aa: CASSRGGRADTDTQYF
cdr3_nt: TGCGCCAGCAGCCGAGGCGGGAGGGCGGACACAGATACGCAGTATTTT

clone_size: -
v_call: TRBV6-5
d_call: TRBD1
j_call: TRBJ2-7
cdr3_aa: CASSDREYEQYF
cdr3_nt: TGTGCCAGCTCCGACAGGGAGTACGAGCAGTACTTC

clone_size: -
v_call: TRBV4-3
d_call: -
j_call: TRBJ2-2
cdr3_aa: CASSQASGPNTGELFF
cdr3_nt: TGCGCCAGCAGCCAAGCGTCCGGGCCGAACACCGGGGAGCTGTTTTTT

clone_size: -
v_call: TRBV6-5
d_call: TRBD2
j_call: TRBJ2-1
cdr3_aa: CASSSGLAGDHEQFF
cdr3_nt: TGTGCCAGCAGTTCGGGACTAGCGGGAGATCATGAGCAGTTCTTC

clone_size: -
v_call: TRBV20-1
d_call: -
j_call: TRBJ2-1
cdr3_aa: CSAIRTLGSSYNEQFF
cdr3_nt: TGCAGTGCTATTAGAACCCTGGGAAGCTCCTACAATGAGCAGTTCTTC

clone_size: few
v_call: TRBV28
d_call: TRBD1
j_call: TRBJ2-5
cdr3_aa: CASSSDRGRYRNF
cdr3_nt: TGTGCCAGCAGCTCGGACAGGGGGCGTTATCGGAACTTC

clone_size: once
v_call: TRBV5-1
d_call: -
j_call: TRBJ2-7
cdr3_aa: CASSLFSEEQYF
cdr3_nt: TGCGCCAGCAGCTTGTTTTCAGAAGAGCAGTACTTC